A single T cell receptor beta chain is shown here with its context. Its antigen is still unknown. These data originate in a study of CD8 T cells in Susac syndrome. The CDR3 is made up of 13 amino acids. The germline V and J ends were trimmed by 6 bases and 4 bases, with 10 bases remaining between them. Study outcomes and limitations: Clonal expansion was absent from the CD4+ T cell repertoires in Susac syndrome.

Random hexamers were used to reverse transcribe the RNA input (roughly 0.5 to 1 ug). TCRdb recomputed calls from the immunoSEQ multiplex PCR reads with MiXCR, one row per CDR3 protein. The table includes roughly 200,000 distinct CDR3 sequences, about 93% detected once. Sequenced input: CD4+ T cells from PBMCs. This TCR was sampled from a human donor with Susac syndrome. The gene calls are TRBV12-3 or TRBV12-4 and TRBJ1-3; perhaps TRBD1 as D (5 bases). CDR3 bases: TGTGCCAGCAGCCTTAGGGACGGAAACACCATATATTTT. This gives the protein CASSLRDGNTIYF.